The 20 T cell receptor beta chains given below trace back to one sample, sequenced in a study of CD8 T cells in ankylosing spondylitis. TCRdb independently ran MiXCR on the 5' RACE reads; one entry per CDR3 protein. The data hold 250,000 to 350,000 distinct CDR3 sequences, with about 20% observed a single time. Source material: blood, either unsorted or a sorted T cell fraction (not recorded which). These receptors came from a female donor with ankylosing spondylitis or in good health (not recorded which).

This clonotype has a handful of counts. J is TRBJ2-3 and V is TRBV7-2; the D is unclear. The CDR3 length is 15 residues. The germline gives CDR1 SGHTA, CDR2 FQGNSA. The V end lost 1 base, the J end lost 4 bases, and 12 bases lay between the germline ends. As DNA, the CDR3 is TGTGCCAGCAGCTTAGGCCCGAACGAGTCAGATACGCAGTATTTT. As protein: CASSLGPNESDTQYF.

This chain joins TRBV12-3 or TRBV12-4 and TRBJ2-3; 8 positions agree with TRBD2. Trimming took 7 bases from V and 9 from J; bases not matched to a gene: 9. CDR3 size: 13 residues. CDR3: CASTPAGLGTQYF. DNA of the CDR3: TGTGCCAGCACGCCCGCGGGACTAGGAACGCAGTATTTT.

The CDR3 loop reads CASSSRSGRARTGELFF. The CDR3, as DNA: TGTGCCAGCAGCTCTCGTAGCGGGAGGGCCCGCACCGGGGAGCTGTTTTTT. This chain uses TRBV7-2 with TRBJ2-2; 11 positions agree with TRBD2. The germline CDR1 and CDR2 sequences are SGHTA and FQGNSA. The CDR3 loop spans 17 amino acids. V was pared by 4 bases and J by 4 bases, with 8 bases of the junction left unmatched.

This clonotype was seen a handful of times. The gene calls are TRBV4-2 and TRBJ2-7; TRBD2 aligns across 11 bases. This CDR3 region has 15 residues. Germline loops: CDR1 LGHNA, CDR2 YNFKEQ. V dropped 3 bases and J dropped 6; count of bases not matched to a gene: 7. DNA for the CDR3: TGTGCCAGCAGCCAGATACTAGCGGGAGTCCGCGAGCAGTACTTC. Its protein is CASSQILAGVREQYF.

This clonotype was observed a few times. The V call is TRBV5-1, the J call TRBJ2-7; D uncertain. Germline CDR1 and CDR2: SGHRS and YFSETQ. Trimming cost V 0 bases and J 0 bases, with 7 bases left between them. This CDR3 spans 14 amino acids. The CDR3 bases are TGCGCCAGCAGCTTGGAGTGGGCCTCCTACGAGCAGTACTTC. Translated, it gives CASSLEWASYEQYF.

The chain has TRBV6-1 and TRBJ1-5, with D tentatively TRBD1 (5 bases). Germline loops: CDR1 MNHNS, CDR2 SASEGT. The CDR3 is made up of 17 amino acids. V gave up 3 bases and J gave up 0 bases, with 15 bases separating them. CDR3 sequence: CASSETVRGHSNQPQHF. The CDR3 coding sequence is TGTGCCAGCAGTGAGACAGTCAGAGGGCATAGCAATCAGCCCCAGCATTTT.

This chain joins TRBV2 and TRBJ1-6; D not resolved. V lost 7 bases to trimming and J lost 3 bases, with 16 bases between them. The germline CDR1 and CDR2 sequences are SNHLY and FYNNEI. The CDR3 has 16 amino acids. The CDR3 bases are TGTGCCAGCACTTCCCAGCCTCCCAACTATAATTCACCCCTCCACTTT. As protein: CASTSQPPNYNSPLHF.

This clonotype came up many times. The rearrangement links TRBV29-1 to TRBJ1-1, with a possible D match to TRBD1 (5 bases). The V gene's germline CDR1 is SQVTM and CDR2 ANQGSEA. CDR3 length equals 14 residues. V lost 3 bases and J 4 bases, leaving 15 bases between the germline ends. The CDR3 sequence: CSVERVEGSTEAFF. In DNA, the CDR3 is TGCAGCGTTGAGAGGGTGGAGGGGAGCACTGAAGCTTTCTTT.

A few counts support this clonotype. This chain connects TRBV5-1 to TRBJ2-3; D perhaps matches TRBD1 (6 bases). The CDR3 extends over 14 amino acids. Trimming shortened V by 5 bases and J by 0 bases, and 10 bases separated the two germline ends. The germline V gene has CDR1 SGHRS and CDR2 YFSETQ. CDR3 nucleotides: TGCGCCAGCAGATCAGGACAGAGCACAGATACGCAGTATTTT. Residues: CASRSGQSTDTQYF.

In this sample, this clonotype turned up a few times. The chain couples TRBV27 to TRBJ1-1, with D perhaps matching TRBD1 (5 bases). The CDR3 is 14 amino acids. The germline V gene encodes CDR1 MNHEY and CDR2 SMNVEV (reference sequence). The germline V and J ends were trimmed by 5 bases and 1 base, with 11 bases remaining between them. DNA of the CDR3: TGTGCCAGCAGTCTCACGACAGCGAACACTGAAGCTTTCTTT. Translated: CASSLTTANTEAFF.

This clonotype has just a few counts. This chain links TRBV5-5 with TRBJ2-3; D is uncertain. CDR1 is SGHKS, CDR2 YYEKEE, per germline (reference sequence). Trimming shortened V by 0 bases and J by 2 bases, and 7 bases separated the two germline ends. CDR3 length: 14 amino acids. CDR3 in amino acids: CASSLARTTDTQYF. The CDR3 DNA follows: TGTGCCAGCAGCTTGGCAAGAACCACAGATACGCAGTATTTT.

This clonotype was picked up many times. The chain recombines TRBV29-1 with TRBJ1-2; D is ambiguous. Trimming stripped 4 bases from V and 3 bases from J, with 9 bases between. This CDR3 comprises 12 residues. Germline V CDR1 and CDR2: SQVTM, ANQGSEA. In nucleotides, the CDR3 is TGCAGCGTTGGGTATGAAGACTATGGCTACACCTTC. Its protein is CSVGYEDYGYTF.

This clonotype was recorded a few times. The rearrangement uses TRBV28 and TRBJ2-1, with 8 bases identical to TRBD1. Germline CDR1 and CDR2: MDHEN and SYDVKM. The CDR3 spans 15 residues. Trimming at V came to 6 bases and at J to 5 bases, leaving 9 bases not matched to a gene. The CDR3 is CASSTTGVLNNEQFF. As DNA, the CDR3 is TGTGCCAGCAGCACGACAGGGGTCTTAAACAATGAGCAGTTCTTC.

The chain's CDR3 is CSASSSGYEQFF. CDR3 nucleotide sequence: TGCAGTGCTAGTAGCAGCGGGTATGAGCAGTTCTTC. The J gene is TRBJ2-1, the V gene TRBV20-1; a weak D match, TRBD2 (6 bases). Germline V gene data show CDR1 as DFQATT and CDR2 as SNEGSKA (reference sequence). With 3 bases removed from V and 8 bases from J, the gap between germline ends came to 11 bases. This CDR3 has 12 amino acids.

This clonotype was seen ten or more times. The chain combines TRBV12-3 or TRBV12-4 with TRBJ1-6; perhaps TRBD1 as D (5 bases). V lost 5 bases and J 8 bases, leaving 13 bases between the germline ends. This CDR3 is 14 amino acids long. CDR3 sequence reads: CASSLQGADSPLHF. For the CDR3, the DNA is TGTGCCAGCAGTCTGCAGGGCGCGGATTCACCCCTCCACTTT.

This clonotype has only a few counts. CDR3 in amino acids: CASSQGMGGTYNEQFF. In nucleotides, the CDR3 is TGCGCCAGCAGCCAAGGTATGGGGGGGACCTACAATGAGCAGTTCTTC. This rearrangement joins TRBV4-3 to TRBJ2-1; 7 bases match TRBD2. CDR1 and CDR2 from the germline V gene are LGHNA and YSLEER. J was trimmed by 2 bases and V by 1 base; bases with no gene match: 5. This CDR3 spans 16 amino acids.

The V gene is TRBV25-1, the J gene TRBJ2-7; 12 positions agree with TRBD2. The CDR3 sequence is 17 residues long. V was clipped by 1 base and J by 4 bases; unmatched bases: 8. The V gene's germline CDR1 is MGHDK and CDR2 SYGVNS. The DNA of the CDR3 is TGTGCCAGCAGTGAATTCCTAGCGGGAGGGCCTGGGTACGAGCAGTACTTC. This encodes CASSEFLAGGPGYEQYF.

CDR3 in amino acids: CASSPDRTSYGYTF. The DNA for the CDR3 is TGTGCCAGCTCACCGGACCGGACGAGCTATGGCTACACCTTC. V gene TRBV18 combines with J gene TRBJ1-2, with D uncertain. With 3 bases removed from V and 4 bases from J, the gap between germline ends came to 12 bases. The CDR3 is 14 amino acids. Germline-derived CDR1 and CDR2 are KGHSH and LQKENI.

This clonotype was observed a handful of times. J is TRBJ1-1 and V is TRBV27; D not certain. CDR1 MNHEY and CDR2 SMNVEV come from the germline V gene (reference sequence). The CDR3 contains 13 residues. V shed 6 bases and J shed 2 bases, with 10 bases lying between them. This CDR3 reads CASSRARNTEAFF. The CDR3 DNA is TGTGCCAGCAGCCGGGCCAGAAACACTGAAGCTTTCTTT.

This clonotype was detected ten times or more. J is TRBJ2-5 and V is TRBV29-1; D is possibly TRBD1 (6 bases). The CDR3 is 14 amino acids. CDR1 is SQVTM, CDR2 ANQGSEA, per germline. The V and J ends lost 0 bases and 1 base respectively, with 9 bases between them. The CDR3 bases are TGCAGCGTTGAAGACGTGGGGGCCCAAGAGACCCAGTACTTC. It yields the protein CSVEDVGAQETQYF.